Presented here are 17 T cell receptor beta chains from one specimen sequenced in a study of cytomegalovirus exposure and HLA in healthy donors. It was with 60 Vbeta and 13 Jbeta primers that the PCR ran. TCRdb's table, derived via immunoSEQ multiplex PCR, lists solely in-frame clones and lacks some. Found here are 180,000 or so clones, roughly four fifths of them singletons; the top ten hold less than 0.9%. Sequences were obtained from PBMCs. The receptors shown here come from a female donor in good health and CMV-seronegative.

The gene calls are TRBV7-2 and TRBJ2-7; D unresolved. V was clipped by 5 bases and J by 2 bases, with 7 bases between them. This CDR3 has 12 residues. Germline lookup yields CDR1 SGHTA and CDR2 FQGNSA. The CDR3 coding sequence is TGTGCCAGCAGCGCCGACACCTACGAGCAGTACTTC. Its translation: CASSADTYEQYF.

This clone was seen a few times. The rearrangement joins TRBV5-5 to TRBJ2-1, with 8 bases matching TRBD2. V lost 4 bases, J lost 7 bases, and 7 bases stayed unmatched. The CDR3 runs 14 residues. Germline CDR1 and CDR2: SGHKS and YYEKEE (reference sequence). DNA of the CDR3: TGTGCCAGCAGCCTGGGACTAGTGAGGAATGAGCAGTTCTTC. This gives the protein CASSLGLVRNEQFF.

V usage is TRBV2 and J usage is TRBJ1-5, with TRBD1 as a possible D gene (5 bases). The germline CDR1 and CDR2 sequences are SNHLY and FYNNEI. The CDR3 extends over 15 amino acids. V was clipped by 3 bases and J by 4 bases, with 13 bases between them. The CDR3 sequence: CASSEGAGRNQPQHF. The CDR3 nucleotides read TGTGCCAGCAGTGAGGGCGCAGGGCGGAATCAGCCCCAGCATTTT.

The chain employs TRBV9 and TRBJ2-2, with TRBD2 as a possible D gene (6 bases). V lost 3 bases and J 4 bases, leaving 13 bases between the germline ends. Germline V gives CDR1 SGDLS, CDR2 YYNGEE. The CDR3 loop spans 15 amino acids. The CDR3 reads CASSAGGRSTGELFF. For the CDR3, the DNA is TGTGCCAGCAGCGCTGGGGGGAGAAGCACCGGGGAGCTGTTTTTT.

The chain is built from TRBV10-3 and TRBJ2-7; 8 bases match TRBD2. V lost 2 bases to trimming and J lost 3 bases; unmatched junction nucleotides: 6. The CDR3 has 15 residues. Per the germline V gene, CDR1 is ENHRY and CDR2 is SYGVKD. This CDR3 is CAISENSGALYEQYF. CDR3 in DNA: TGTGCCATCAGTGAGAATAGCGGGGCACTCTACGAGCAGTACTTC.

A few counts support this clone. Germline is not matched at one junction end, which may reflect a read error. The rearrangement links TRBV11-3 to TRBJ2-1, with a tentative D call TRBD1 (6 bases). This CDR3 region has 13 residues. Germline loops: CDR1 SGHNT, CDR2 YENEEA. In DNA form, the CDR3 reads TGTGCCAGCAGCGAGCCTCCGGGACAAGCACCTATCTTC. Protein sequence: CASSEPPGQAPIF.

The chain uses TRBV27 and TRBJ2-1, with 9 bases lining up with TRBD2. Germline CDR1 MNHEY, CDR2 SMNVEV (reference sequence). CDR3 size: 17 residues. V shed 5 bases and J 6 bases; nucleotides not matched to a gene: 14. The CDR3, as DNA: TGTGCCAGCAGTCTAAAACCCCGGACGGGACTAGCCAATGAGCAGTTCTTC. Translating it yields CASSLKPRTGLANEQFF.

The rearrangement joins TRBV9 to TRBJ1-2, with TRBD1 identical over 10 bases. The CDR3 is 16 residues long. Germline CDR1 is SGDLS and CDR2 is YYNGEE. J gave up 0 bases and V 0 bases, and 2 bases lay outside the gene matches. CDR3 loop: CASSVGGTGANYGYTF. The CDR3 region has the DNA TGTGCCAGCAGCGTAGGCGGGACAGGGGCTAACTATGGCTACACCTTC. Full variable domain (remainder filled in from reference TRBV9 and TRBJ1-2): DSGVTQTPKHLITATGQRVTLRCSPRSGDLSVYWYQQSLDQGLQFLIQYYNGEERAKGNILERFSAQQFPDLHSELNLSSLELGDSALYFCASSVGGTGANYGYTFGSGTRLTVV.

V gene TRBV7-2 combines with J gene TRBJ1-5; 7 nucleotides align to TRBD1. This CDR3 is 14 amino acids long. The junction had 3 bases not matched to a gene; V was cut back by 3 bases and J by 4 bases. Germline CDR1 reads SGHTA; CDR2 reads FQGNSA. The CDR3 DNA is TGTGCCAGCAGCTTCACAGGGGTAAATCAGCCCCAGCATTTT. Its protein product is CASSFTGVNQPQHF.

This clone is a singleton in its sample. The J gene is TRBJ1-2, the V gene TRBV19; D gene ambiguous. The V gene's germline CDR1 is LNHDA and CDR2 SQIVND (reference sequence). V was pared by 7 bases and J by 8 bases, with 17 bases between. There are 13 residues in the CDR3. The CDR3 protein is CASNLPLTRGYTF. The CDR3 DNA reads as TGTGCCAGTAATCTTCCCCTCACGAGGGGCTACACCTTC.

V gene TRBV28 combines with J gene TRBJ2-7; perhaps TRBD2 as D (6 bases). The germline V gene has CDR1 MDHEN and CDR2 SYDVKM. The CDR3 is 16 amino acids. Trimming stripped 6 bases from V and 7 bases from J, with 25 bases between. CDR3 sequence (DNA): TGTGCCAGCAGCTTCGAGTCGGGGCGGGGTCTGGGGGAGCAGTACTTC. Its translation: CASSFESGRGLGEQYF. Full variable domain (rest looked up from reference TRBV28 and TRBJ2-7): DVKVTQSSRYLVKRTGEKVFLECVQDMDHENMFWYRQDPGLGLRLIYFSYDVKMKEKGDIPEGYSVSREKKERFSLILESASTNQTSMYLCASSFESGRGLGEQYFGPGTRLTVT.

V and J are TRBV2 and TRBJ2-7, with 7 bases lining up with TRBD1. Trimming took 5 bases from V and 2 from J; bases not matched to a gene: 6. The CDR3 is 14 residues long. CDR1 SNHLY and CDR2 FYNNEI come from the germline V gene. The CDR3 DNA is TGTGCCAGCAGTCGGACAGGACTCCCCTACGAGCAGTACTTC. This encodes CASSRTGLPYEQYF.

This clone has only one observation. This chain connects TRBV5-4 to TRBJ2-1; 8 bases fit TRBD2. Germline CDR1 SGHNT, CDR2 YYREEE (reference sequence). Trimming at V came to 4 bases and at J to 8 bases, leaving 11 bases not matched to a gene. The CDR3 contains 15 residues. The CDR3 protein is CASSQGTSGGYEQFF. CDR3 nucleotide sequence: TGTGCCAGCAGCCAGGGTACTAGCGGAGGATATGAGCAGTTCTTC.

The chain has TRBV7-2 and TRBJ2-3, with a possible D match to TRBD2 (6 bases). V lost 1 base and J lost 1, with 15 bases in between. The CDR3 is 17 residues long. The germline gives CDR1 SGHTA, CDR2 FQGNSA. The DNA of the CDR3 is TGTGCCAGCAGCTTAGAAGGAGGGGCCCCCCGCACAGATACGCAGTATTTT. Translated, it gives CASSLEGGAPRTDTQYF.

The CDR3 loop reads CATSPRGNNSPLHF. The DNA for the CDR3 is TGTGCCACCTCACCAAGGGGTAATAATTCACCCCTCCACTTT. This chain connects TRBV2 to TRBJ1-6; TRBD1 might be the D (5 bases). The CDR3 is 14 amino acids. Trimming removed 10 bases from V and 5 bases from J, with 15 bases in between. Germline V gene lookup returns CDR1 SNHLY and CDR2 FYNNEI.

As DNA, the CDR3 is TGTGCCACCAGCAGAGATATAACGGGGGACAATCAGCCCCAGCATTTT. This sequence encodes CATSRDITGDNQPQHF. The chain combines TRBV15 with TRBJ1-5; D perhaps matches TRBD1 (5 bases). Germline V gene lookup returns CDR1 LNHNV and CDR2 YYDKDF (reference sequence). CDR3 length: 16 residues. V gave up 0 bases and J gave up 3 bases, with 12 bases separating them. Supplemented by reference TRBV15 and TRBJ1-5, the full variable domain reads DAMVIQNPRYQVTQFGKPVTLSCSQTLNHNVMYWYQQKSSQAPKLLFHYYDKDFNNEADTPDNFQSRRPNTSFCFLDIRSPGLGDTAMYLCATSRDITGDNQPQHFGDGTRLSIL.

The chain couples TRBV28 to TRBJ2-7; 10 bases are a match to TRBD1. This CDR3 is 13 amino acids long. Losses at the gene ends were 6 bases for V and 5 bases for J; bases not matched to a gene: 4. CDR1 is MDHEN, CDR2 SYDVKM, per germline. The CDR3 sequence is CASRGQGRDEQYF. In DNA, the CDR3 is TGTGCCAGCAGGGGACAGGGGAGGGACGAGCAGTACTTC.